The 10 T cell receptor beta chains reported below all come from one sample, sequenced in a study of blood T cell repertoires in COVID-19. The protocol was immunoSEQ multiplex PCR, while the TCRdb copy is restricted to in-frame clones and leaves out a portion. The table has around 160,000 clones, more than 90% seen once; the top ten hold over 15%. Material: peripheral blood. The receptors derive from a man in his sixties with active or convalescent COVID-19.

The genes are TRBV5-1 and TRBJ2-1, with D possibly matching TRBD1 (6 bases). CDR3 length: 15 residues. The germline V gene has CDR1 SGHRS and CDR2 YFSETQ. V lost 4 bases to trimming and J lost 0 bases, with 11 bases between them. The CDR3 is CASSDGQSSYNEQFF. The CDR3 DNA sequence: TGCGCCAGCAGCGACGGACAGAGCTCCTACAATGAGCAGTTCTTC.

The chain recombines TRBV19 with TRBJ1-5; a possible D gene is TRBD1 (5 bases). This CDR3 region has 14 residues. Germline CDR1 is LNHDA and CDR2 is SQIVND (reference sequence). The ends were cut back, 7 bases at V and 9 bases at J, with 19 bases in the middle. For the CDR3, the DNA is TGTGCCAGTACCCCTGGGGCGGACCGGTGGCCCCAGCATTTT. It yields the protein CASTPGADRWPQHF.

The gene calls are TRBV5-1 and TRBJ2-7; the match to TRBD2 covers 11 bases. Trimming cost V 0 bases and J 3 bases; bases outside gene matches: 2. Germline CDR1 reads SGHRS; CDR2 reads YFSETQ. The CDR3 runs to 15 residues. The CDR3, as DNA: TGCGCCAGCAGCTTGGTAGCGGGAGGGGTCTACGAGCAGTACTTC. This encodes CASSLVAGGVYEQYF.

In this sample, this clone turned up once. The chain is built from TRBV18 and TRBJ2-7; 9 bases match TRBD2. J gave up 3 bases and V 3 bases, and 6 bases lay outside the gene matches. CDR1 is KGHSH and CDR2 is LQKENI in the germline V gene. The CDR3 spans 15 residues. The DNA for the CDR3 is TGTGCCAGCTCACCCGGAACTAGCGGGTTCTACGAGCAGTACTTC. Its protein is CASSPGTSGFYEQYF.

The chain uses TRBV10-3 and TRBJ2-1; a possible D gene is TRBD1 (6 bases). Germline V gene data show CDR1 as ENHRY and CDR2 as SYGVKD. Trimming cost V 0 bases and J 0 bases, with 12 bases left between them. The CDR3 is 17 residues long. CDR3 in DNA: TGTGCCATCAGTGAGTCTACAGGGAAGAGCTCCTACAATGAGCAGTTCTTC. It codes for CAISESTGKSSYNEQFF.

The V call is TRBV7-6, the J call TRBJ2-2; D possibly corresponds to TRBD1 (5 bases). Germline V gives CDR1 SGHVS, CDR2 FNYEAQ. The V gene lost 1 base and the J gene lost 0 bases, with 6 bases spanning the gap. This CDR3 region has 15 residues. CDR3: CASSLGQPNTGELFF. CDR3 nucleotides: TGTGCCAGCAGCTTAGGACAGCCGAACACCGGGGAGCTGTTTTTT.

The chain is built from TRBV18 and TRBJ2-7, with a possible D match to TRBD1 (5 bases). This CDR3 spans 14 amino acids. CDR1 and CDR2 from the germline V gene are KGHSH and LQKENI. V dropped 10 bases and J dropped 5 bases, with 21 bases sitting between them. This CDR3 reads CANKIREGADEQYF. The CDR3 DNA is TGTGCCAACAAGATAAGAGAAGGGGCTGACGAGCAGTACTTC.

The V and J genes are TRBV4-1 and TRBJ1-2; D may be TRBD1 (5 bases). V shed 0 bases and J shed 2 bases, with 7 bases lying between them. The V gene's germline CDR1 is MGHRA and CDR2 YSYEKL. The CDR3 length is 14 residues. CDR3 bases: TGCGCCAGCAGCCAAGACGGGGGGAACTATGGCTACACCTTC. This gives the protein CASSQDGGNYGYTF.

This chain joins TRBV4-2 and TRBJ1-6; 7 nucleotides match TRBD1. Looked up from germline, CDR1 is LGHNA and CDR2 is YNFKEQ. The trim removed 0 bases at V and 7 bases at J, leaving 12 bases unmatched. The CDR3 consists of 18 residues. The CDR3 region is CASSQDVILTGSNSPLHF. CDR3 sequence (DNA): TGTGCCAGCAGCCAAGATGTTATCCTGACAGGGAGCAATTCACCCCTCCACTTT.

V is TRBV5-1 and J is TRBJ1-2; a possible D gene is TRBD1 (5 bases). CDR3 length: 17 amino acids. Germline CDR1 and CDR2: SGHRS and YFSETQ. V dropped 0 bases and J dropped 0 bases, with 15 bases sitting between them. CDR3 residues: CASSLEGKPDTNYGYTF. The CDR3 bases are TGCGCCAGCAGCTTGGAGGGGAAACCGGACACTAACTATGGCTACACCTTC.